This entry describes one T cell receptor (beta chain). What it binds is unknown. This CDR3 is missing its conserved last phenylalanine or tryptophan, likely due to a read error. RNA was extracted from bulk tissue without any cell sorting. Distant lung tissue was collected more than 3 cm away from the tumor edge. Chemotherapy-naive patients with new lung cancer underwent thoracic surgery in China, August–November 2014. V was shortened by 6 bases and J by 5 bases, with 13 bases between the two germline ends. The length of the CDR3 is 13 residues. Germline CDR1 ENHRY, CDR2 SYGVKD. The sample comes from a study of tumor and adjacent non-tumor tissue in lung cancer. A modified ARM-PCR protocol with three rounds of nested PCR amplified TCRbeta. Via MiXCR, TCRdb re-called the multiplex PCR reads, giving one row per CDR3 protein. The table includes tens of thousands of distinct CDR3 sequences, more than 75% detected once.

General study points: Higher tumor TCR diversity was associated with shorter survival.

The chain couples TRBV10-3 to TRBJ2-5; the D call may be TRBD1 or TRBD2 (7 bases each). This TCR was recovered from a man aged 55 to 70 with non-small cell lung cancer. The sample consisted of distant non-tumor lung tissue. CDR3 nucleotide sequence: TGTGCCATCAGCAGACAGGGAGGGGAGACCCAGTACTCC. Residues: CAISRQGGETQYS.